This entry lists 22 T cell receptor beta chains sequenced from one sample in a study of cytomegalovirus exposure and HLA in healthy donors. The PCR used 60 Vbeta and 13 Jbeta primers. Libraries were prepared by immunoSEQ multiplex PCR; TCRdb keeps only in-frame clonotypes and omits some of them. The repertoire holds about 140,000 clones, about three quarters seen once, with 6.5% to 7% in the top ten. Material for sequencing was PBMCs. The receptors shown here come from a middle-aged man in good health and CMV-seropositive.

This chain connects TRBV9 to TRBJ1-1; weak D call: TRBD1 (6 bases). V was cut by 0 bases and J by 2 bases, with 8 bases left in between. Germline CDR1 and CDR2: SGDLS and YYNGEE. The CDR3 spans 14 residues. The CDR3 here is CASSVGTVNTEAFF. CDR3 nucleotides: TGTGCCAGCAGCGTAGGGACAGTTAACACTGAAGCTTTCTTT.

This CDR3 is CASSPSLARTDTQYF. For the CDR3, the DNA is TGTGCCAGCAGCCCTTCCCTGGCTCGCACAGATACGCAGTATTTT. This rearrangement joins TRBV6-5 to TRBJ2-3, with D unclear. The V and J ends lost 6 bases and 1 base respectively, with 14 bases between them. Germline V gene lookup returns CDR1 MNHEY and CDR2 SVGAGI. There are 15 residues in the CDR3.

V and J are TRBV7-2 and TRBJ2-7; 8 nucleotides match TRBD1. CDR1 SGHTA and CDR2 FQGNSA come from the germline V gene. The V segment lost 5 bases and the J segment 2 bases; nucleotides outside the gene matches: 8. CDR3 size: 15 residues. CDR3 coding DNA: TGTGCCAGCAGCCCAGGGGGCTTTCGGGCCTACGAGCAGTACTTC. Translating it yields CASSPGGFRAYEQYF. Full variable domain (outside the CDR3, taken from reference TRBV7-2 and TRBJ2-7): GAGVSQSPSNKVTEKGKDVELRCDPISGHTALYWYRQSLGQGLEFLIYFQGNSAPDKSGLPSDRFSAERTGGSVSTLTIQRTQQEDSAVYLCASSPGGFRAYEQYFGPGTRLTVT.

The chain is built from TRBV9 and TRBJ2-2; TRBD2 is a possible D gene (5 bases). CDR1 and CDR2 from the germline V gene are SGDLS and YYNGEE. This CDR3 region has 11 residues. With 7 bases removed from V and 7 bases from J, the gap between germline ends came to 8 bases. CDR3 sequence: CASSGVGELFF. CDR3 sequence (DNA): TGTGCCAGCTCCGGGGTCGGGGAGCTGTTTTTT.

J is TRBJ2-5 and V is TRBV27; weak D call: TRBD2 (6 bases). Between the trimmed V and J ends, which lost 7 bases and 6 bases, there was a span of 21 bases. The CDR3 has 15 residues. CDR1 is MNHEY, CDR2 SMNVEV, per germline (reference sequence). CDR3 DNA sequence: TGTGCCAGCACCTTTTCCCGGGATGGGAGGAAGACCCAGTACTTC. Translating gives CASTFSRDGRKTQYF.

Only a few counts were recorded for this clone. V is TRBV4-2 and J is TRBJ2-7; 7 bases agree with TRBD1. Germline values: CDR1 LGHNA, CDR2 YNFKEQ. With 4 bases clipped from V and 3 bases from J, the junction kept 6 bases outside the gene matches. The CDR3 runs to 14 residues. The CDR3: CASSRWTGDYEQYF. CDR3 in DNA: TGTGCCAGCAGCCGCTGGACAGGAGACTACGAGCAGTACTTC.

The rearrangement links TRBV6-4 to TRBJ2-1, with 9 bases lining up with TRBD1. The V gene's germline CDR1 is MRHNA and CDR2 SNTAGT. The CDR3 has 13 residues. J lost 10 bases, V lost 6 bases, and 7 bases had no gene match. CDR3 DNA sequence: TGTGCCAGCAGCGACAGGGGGTCTGGCGAGCAGTTCTTC. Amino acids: CASSDRGSGEQFF.

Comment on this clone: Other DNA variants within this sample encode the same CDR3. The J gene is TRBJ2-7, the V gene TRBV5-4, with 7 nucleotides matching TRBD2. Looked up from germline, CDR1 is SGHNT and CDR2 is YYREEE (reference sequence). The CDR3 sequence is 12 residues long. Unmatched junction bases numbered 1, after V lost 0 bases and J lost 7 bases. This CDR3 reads CASSLVGGEQYF. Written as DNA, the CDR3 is TGTGCCAGCAGCTTGGTGGGAGGGGAGCAGTACTTC.

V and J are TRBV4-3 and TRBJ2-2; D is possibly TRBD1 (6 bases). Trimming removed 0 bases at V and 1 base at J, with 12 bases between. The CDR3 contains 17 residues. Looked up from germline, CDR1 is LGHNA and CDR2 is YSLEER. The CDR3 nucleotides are TGCGCCAGCAGCCAAGAGGGCCCGGACAGGAACACCGGGGAGCTGTTTTTT. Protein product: CASSQEGPDRNTGELFF.

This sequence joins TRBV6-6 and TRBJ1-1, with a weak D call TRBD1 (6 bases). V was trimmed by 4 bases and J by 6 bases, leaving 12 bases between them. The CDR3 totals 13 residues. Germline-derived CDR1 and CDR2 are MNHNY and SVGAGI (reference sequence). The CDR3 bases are TGTGCCAGCAGTTTCCAGGGGAGCGCTGAAGCTTTCTTT. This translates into CASSFQGSAEAFF.

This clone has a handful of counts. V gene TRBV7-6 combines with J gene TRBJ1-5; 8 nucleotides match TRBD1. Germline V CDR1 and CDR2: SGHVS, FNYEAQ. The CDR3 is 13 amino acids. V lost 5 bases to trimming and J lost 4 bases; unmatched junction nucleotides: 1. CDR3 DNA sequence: TGTGCCAGCAGCCGGACAGGGAATCAGCCCCAGCATTTT. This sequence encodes CASSRTGNQPQHF.

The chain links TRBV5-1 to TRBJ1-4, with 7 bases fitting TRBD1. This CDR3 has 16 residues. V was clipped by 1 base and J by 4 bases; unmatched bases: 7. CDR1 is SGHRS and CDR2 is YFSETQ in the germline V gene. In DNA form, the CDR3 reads TGCGCCAGCAGCTTGACCGACAGGGCCTTTAATGAAAAACTGTTTTTT. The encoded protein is CASSLTDRAFNEKLFF. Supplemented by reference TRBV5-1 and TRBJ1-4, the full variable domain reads KAGVTQTPRYLIKTRGQQVTLSCSPISGHRSVSWYQQTPGQGLQFLFEYFSETQRNKGNFPGRFSGRQFSNSRSEMNVSTLELGDSALYLCASSLTDRAFNEKLFFGSGTQLSVL.

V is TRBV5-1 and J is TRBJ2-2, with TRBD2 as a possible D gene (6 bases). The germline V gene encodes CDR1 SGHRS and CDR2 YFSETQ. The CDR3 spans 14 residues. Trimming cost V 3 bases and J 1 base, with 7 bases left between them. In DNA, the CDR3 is TGCGCCAGCAGCTCGGGACTGAACACCGGGGAGCTGTTTTTT. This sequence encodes CASSSGLNTGELFF.

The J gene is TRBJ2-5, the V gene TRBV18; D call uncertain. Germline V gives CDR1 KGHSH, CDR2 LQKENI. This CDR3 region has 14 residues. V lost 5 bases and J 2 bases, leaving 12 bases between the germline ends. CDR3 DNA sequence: TGTGCCAGCTCAGGAACGGGTCATCAAGAGACCCAGTACTTC. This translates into CASSGTGHQETQYF.

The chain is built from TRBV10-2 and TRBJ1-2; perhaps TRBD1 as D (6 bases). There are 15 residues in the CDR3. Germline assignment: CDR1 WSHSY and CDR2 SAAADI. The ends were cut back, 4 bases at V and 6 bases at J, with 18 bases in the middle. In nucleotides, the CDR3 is TGCGCCAGCAGTGCTGACCCAACAGGGCGCGATGGCTACACCTTC. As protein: CASSADPTGRDGYTF.

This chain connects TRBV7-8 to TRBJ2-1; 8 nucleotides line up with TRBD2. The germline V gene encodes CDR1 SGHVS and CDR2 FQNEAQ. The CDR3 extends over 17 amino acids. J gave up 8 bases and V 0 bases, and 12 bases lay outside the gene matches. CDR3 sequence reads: CASSLAPGAGEQYEQFF. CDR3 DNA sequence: TGTGCCAGCAGCTTAGCCCCGGGAGCGGGAGAACAATATGAGCAGTTCTTC.

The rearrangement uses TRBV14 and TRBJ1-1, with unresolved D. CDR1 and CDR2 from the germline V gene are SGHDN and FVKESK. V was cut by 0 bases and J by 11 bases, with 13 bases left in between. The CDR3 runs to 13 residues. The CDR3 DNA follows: TGTGCCAGCAGCCAAGATGCCATCCAGTCTGCTTTCTTT. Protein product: CASSQDAIQSAFF.

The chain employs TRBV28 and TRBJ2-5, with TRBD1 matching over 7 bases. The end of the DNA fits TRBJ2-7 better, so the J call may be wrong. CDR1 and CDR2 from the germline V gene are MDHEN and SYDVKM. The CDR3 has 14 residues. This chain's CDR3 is CASTVDRLSYEQYF. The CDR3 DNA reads TGTGCCAGCACCGTGGACAGGTTGTCCTACGAGCAGTACTTC.

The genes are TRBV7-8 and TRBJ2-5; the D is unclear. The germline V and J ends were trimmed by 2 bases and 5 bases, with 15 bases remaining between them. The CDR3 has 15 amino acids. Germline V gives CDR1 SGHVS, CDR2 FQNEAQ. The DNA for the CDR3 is TGTGCCAGCAGCTTACTTTGGTCCAACGGGGAGACCCAGTACTTC. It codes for CASSLLWSNGETQYF.

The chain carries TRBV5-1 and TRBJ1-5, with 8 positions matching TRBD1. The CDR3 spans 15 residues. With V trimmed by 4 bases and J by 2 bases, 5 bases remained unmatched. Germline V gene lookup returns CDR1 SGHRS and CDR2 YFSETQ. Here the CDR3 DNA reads TGCGCCAGCAGCAGAACGACAGGGGGCAATCAGCCCCAGCATTTT. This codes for CASSRTTGGNQPQHF.

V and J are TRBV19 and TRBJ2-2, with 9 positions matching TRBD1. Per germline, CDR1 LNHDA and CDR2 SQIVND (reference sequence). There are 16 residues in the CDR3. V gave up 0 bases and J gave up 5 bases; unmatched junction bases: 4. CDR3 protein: CASSIEGTGFTGELFF. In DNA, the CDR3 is TGTGCCAGTAGTATAGAGGGGACAGGGTTTACCGGGGAGCTGTTTTTT.

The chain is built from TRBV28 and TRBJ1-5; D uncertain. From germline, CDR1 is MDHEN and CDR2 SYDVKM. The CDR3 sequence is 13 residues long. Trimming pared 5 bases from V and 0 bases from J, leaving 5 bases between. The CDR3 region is CASSPDSNQPQHF. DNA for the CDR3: TGTGCCAGCAGTCCAGATAGCAATCAGCCCCAGCATTTT.